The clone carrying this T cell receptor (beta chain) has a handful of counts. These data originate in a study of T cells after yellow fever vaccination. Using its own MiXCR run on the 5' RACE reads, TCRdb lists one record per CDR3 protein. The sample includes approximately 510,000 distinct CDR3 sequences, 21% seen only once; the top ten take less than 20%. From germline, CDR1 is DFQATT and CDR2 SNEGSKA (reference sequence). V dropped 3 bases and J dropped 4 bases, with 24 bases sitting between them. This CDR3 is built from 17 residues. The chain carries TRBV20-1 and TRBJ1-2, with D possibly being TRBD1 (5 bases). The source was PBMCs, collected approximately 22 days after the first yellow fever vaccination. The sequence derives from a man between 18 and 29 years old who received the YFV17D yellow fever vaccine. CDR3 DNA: TGCAGTGCTAGGCAACCGGGACTCCGAAATTGGGGCTATGGCTACACCTTC. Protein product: CSARQPGLRNWGYGYTF.